This note documents a single TCR beta chain sequence. Its matching antigen is unknown. Template material for amplifying TCR beta CDR3 regions consisted of RNA transcripts. First-round RT-PCR of the TCR CDR3 relied on the HTBI primer set. TCRdb reprocessed the multiplex PCR reads via MiXCR and lists one record per CDR3 protein. The sample holds roughly 500,000 distinct CDR3 sequences, 20% to 25% seen once. Those patients with uncontrolled infection, other autoimmune disease, pregnancy or lactation were excluded. Each 10 ml fresh peripheral blood draw supplied the PBMCs. This specimen belongs to a study of T cells in Graves' hyperthyroidism and ophthalmopathy. Broader study findings: Before onset, ophthalmopathy was predicted by the model a median approximately 6.5 months earlier.

Unmatched junction bases numbered 9, after V lost 2 bases and J lost 6 bases. The CDR3 spans 15 residues. CDR1 is SGHTA, CDR2 FQGTGA, per germline. Sample: blood. The sequence was obtained from a woman between 65 and 79 years old with Graves' ophthalmopathy. The V and J genes are TRBV7-3 and TRBJ1-2, with 7 positions matching TRBD1. CDR3 sequence (DNA): TGTGCCAGCAGCTTATATGGCAGGGGGGTAGATGGCTACACCTTC. It encodes CASSLYGRGVDGYTF.